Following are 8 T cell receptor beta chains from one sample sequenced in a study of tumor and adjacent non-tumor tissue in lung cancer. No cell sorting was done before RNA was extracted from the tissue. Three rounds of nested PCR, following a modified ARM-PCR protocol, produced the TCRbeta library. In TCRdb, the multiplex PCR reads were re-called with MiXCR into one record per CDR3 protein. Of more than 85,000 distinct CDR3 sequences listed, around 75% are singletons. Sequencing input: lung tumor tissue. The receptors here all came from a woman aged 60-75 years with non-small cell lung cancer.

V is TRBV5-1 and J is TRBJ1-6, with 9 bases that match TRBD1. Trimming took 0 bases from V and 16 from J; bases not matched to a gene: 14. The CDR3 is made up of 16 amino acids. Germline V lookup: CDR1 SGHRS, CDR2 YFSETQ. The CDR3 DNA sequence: TGCGCCAGCAGCTTGGAACTAGGGACAGGGAATTTACCACTCCACTTT. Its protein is CASSLELGTGNLPLHF.

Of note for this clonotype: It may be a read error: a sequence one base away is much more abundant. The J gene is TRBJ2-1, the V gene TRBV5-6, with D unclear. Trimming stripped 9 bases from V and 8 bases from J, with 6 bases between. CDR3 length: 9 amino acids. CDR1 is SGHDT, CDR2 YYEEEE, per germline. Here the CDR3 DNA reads TGTGCCAACGGAGATGAGCAGTTCTTC. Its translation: CANGDEQFF.

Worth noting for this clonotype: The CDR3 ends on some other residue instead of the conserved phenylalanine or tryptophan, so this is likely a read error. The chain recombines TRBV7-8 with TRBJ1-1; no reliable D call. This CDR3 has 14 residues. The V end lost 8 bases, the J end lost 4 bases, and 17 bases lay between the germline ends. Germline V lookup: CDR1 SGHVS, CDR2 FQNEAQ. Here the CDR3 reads CASRGLGSVTEAFI. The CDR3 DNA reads TGTGCCAGCCGAGGCCTGGGGTCGGTCACTGAAGCTTTCATT.

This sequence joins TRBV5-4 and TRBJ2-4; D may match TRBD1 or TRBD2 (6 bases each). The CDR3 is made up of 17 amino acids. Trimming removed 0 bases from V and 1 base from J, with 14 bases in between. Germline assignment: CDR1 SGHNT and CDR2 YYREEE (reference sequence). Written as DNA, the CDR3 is TGTGCCAGCAGCTTGGCTCTGGGGGGCCGGGCCAAAAACATTCAGTACTTC. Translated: CASSLALGGRAKNIQYF.

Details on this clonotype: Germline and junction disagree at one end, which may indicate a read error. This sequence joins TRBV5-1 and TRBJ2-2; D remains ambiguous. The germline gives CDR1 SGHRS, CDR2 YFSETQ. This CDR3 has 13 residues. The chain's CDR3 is CATSPLKSGELFF. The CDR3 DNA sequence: TGCGCCACCAGCCCGTTAAAAAGCGGGGAGCTGTTTTTT.

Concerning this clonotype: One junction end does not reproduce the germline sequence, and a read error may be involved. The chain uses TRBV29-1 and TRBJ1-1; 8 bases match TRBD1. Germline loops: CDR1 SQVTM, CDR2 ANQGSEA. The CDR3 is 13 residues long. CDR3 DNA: TGCAGTGCTCGACAGGGGATGAACACTGAACCTTTCTTT. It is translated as CSARQGMNTEPFF.

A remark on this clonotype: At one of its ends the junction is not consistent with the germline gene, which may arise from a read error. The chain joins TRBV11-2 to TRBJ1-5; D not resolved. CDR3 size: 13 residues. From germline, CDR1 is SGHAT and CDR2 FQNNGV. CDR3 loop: CASSLEYNQPQQF. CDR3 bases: TGTGCCAGCAGTTTAGAGTATAATCAGCCCCAGCAATTT.

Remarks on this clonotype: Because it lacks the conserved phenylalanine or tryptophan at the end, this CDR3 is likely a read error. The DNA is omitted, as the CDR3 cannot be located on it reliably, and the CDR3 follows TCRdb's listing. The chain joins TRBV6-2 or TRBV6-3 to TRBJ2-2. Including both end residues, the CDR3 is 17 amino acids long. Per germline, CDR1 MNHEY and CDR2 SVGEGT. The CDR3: CASSYTQQRTNTGELFL.